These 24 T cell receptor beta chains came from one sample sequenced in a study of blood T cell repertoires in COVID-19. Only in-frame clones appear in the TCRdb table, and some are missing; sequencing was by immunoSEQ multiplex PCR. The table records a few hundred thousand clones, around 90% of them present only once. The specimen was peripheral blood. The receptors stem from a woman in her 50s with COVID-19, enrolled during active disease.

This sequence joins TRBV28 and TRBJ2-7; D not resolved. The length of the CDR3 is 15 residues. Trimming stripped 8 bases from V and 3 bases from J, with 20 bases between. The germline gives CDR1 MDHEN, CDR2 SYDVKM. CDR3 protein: CASSSLDLRSYEQYF. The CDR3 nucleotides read TGTGCCAGCTCATCTTTGGATCTGAGGAGCTACGAGCAGTACTTC.

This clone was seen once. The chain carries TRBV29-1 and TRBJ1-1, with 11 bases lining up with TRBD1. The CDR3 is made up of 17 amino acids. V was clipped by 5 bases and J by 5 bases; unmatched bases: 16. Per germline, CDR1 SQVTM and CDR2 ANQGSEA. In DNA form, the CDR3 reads TGCAGCGTTAATATCGGACAGGGGGCAATCGATTGGACTGAAGCTTTCTTT. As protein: CSVNIGQGAIDWTEAFF. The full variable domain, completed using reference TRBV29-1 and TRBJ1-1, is SAVISQKPSRDICQRGTSLTIQCQVDSQVTMMFWYRQQPGQSLTLIATANQGSEATYESGFVIDKFPISRPNLTFSTLTVSNMSPEDSSIYLCSVNIGQGAIDWTEAFFGQGTRLTVV.

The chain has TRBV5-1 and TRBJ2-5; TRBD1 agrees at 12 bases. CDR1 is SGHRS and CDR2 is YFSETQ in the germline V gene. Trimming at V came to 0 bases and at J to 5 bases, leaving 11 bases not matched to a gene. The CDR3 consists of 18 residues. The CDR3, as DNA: TGCGCCAGCAGCTTGGGAGGTCCCGGGACAGGGGGCAGGGAGACCCAGTACTTC. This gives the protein CASSLGGPGTGGRETQYF.

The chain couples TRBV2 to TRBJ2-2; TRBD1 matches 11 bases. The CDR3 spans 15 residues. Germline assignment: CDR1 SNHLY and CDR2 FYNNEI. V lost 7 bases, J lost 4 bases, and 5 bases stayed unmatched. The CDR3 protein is CASKDRGQGTGELFF. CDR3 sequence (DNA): TGTGCCAGCAAGGACAGGGGGCAGGGCACCGGGGAGCTGTTTTTT.

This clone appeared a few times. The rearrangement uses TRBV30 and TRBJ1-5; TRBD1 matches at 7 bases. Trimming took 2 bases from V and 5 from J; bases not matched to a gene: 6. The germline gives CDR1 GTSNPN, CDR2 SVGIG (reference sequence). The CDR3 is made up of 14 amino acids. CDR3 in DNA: TGTGCCTGGAGTAGGGACAGTGTCTATCAGCCCCAGCATTTT. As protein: CAWSRDSVYQPQHF.

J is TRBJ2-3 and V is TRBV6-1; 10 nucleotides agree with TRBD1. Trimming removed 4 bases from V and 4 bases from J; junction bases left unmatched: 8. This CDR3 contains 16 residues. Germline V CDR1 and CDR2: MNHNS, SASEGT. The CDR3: CASSGIRDRGSDTQYF. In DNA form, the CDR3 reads TGTGCCAGCAGTGGAATCCGGGACAGGGGATCAGATACGCAGTATTTT.

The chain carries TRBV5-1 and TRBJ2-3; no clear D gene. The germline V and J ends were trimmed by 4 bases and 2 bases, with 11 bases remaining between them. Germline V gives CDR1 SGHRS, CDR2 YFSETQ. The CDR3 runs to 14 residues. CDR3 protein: CASSLDSPTDTQYF. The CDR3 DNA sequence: TGCGCCAGCAGCCTAGATTCACCCACAGATACGCAGTATTTT.

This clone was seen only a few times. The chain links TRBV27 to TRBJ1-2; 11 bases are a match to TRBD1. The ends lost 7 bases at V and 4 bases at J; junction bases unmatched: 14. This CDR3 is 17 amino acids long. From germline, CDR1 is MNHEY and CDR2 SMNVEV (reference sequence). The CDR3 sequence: CASTGYSGTGGFYGYTF. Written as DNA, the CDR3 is TGTGCCAGCACTGGGTATTCCGGGACAGGGGGATTCTATGGCTACACCTTC.

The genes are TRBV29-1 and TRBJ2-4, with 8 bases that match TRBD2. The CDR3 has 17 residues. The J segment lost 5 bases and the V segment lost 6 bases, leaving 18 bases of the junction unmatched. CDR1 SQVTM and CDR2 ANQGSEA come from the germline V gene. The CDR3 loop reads CSVFSGTPLMVQNIQYF. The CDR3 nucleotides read TGCAGCGTGTTTAGCGGGACGCCTCTTATGGTGCAAAACATTCAGTACTTC.

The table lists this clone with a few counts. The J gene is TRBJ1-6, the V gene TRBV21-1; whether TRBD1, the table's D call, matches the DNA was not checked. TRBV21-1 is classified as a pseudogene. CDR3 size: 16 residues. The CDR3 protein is CASSKAGPPNNSPLHF. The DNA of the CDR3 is TGTGCCAGCAGCAAAGCTGGGCCGCCAAATAATTCACCCCTCCACTTT.

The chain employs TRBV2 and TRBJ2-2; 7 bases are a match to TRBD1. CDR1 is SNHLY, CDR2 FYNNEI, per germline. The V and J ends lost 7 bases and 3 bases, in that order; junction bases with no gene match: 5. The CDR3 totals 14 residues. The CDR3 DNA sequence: TGTGCCAGCATGAGGGACAGCTACACCGGGGAGCTGTTTTTT. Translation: CASMRDSYTGELFF.

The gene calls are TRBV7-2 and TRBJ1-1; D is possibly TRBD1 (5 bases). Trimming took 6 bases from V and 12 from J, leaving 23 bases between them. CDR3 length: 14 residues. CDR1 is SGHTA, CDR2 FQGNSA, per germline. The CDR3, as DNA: TGTGCCAGCAGTTACACCGGGGGATTTGGGTGGACTTTCTTT. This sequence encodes CASSYTGGFGWTFF. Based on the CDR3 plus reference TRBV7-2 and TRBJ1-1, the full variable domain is GAGVSQSPSNKVTEKGKDVELRCDPISGHTALYWYRQSLGQGLEFLIYFQGNSAPDKSGLPSDRFSAERTGGSVSTLTIQRTQQEDSAVYLCASSYTGGFGWTFFGQGTRLTVV.

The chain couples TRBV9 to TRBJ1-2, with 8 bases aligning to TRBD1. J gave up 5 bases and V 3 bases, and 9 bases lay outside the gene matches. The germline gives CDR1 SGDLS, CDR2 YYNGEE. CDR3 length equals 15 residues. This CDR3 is CASSASGTGRYGYTF. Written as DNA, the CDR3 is TGTGCCAGCAGCGCATCCGGGACAGGAAGGTATGGCTACACCTTC. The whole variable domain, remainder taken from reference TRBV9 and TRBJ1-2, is DSGVTQTPKHLITATGQRVTLRCSPRSGDLSVYWYQQSLDQGLQFLIQYYNGEERAKGNILERFSAQQFPDLHSELNLSSLELGDSALYFCASSASGTGRYGYTFGSGTRLTVV.

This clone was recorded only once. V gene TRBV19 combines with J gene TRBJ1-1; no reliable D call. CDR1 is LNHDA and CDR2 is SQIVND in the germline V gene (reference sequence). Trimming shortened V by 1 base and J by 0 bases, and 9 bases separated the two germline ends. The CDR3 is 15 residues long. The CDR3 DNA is TGTGCCAGTAGTATAGTCCCGGGGATGAACACTGAAGCTTTCTTT. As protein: CASSIVPGMNTEAFF.

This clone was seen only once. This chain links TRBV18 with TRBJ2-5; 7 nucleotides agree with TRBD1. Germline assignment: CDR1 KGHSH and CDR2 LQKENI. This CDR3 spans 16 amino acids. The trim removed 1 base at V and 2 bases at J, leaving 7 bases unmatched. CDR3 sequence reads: CASSPRQGQGQETQYF. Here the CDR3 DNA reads TGTGCCAGCTCACCACGACAGGGTCAGGGGCAAGAGACCCAGTACTTC. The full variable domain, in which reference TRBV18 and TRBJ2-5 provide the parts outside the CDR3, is NAGVMQNPRHLVRRRGQEARLRCSPMKGHSHVYWYRQLPEEGLKFMVYLQKENIIDESGMPKERFSAEFPKEGPSILRIQQVVRGDSAAYFCASSPRQGQGQETQYFGPGTRLLVL.

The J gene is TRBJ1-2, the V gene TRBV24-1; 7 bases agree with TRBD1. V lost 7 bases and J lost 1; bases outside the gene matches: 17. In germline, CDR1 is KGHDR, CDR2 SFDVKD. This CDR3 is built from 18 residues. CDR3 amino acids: CATRGNGQDTKYNYGYTF. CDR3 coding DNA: TGTGCCACCAGGGGAAATGGACAGGATACCAAGTATAACTATGGCTACACCTTC.

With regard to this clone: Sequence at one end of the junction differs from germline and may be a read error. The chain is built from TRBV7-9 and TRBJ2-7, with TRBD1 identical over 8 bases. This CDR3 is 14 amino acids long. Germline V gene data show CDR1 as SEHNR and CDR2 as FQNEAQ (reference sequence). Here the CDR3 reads CASSLGQGRDEQYF. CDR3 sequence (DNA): TGTGCCAGCAGTTTAGGACAGGGACGCGACGAGCAGTACTTC.

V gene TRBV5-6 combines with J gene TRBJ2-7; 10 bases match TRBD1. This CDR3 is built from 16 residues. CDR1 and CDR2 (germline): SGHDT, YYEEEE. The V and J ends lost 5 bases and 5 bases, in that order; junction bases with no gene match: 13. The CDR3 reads CASRLTGGGIYDEQYF. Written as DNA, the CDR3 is TGTGCCAGCAGATTGACAGGGGGCGGAATATACGACGAGCAGTACTTC.

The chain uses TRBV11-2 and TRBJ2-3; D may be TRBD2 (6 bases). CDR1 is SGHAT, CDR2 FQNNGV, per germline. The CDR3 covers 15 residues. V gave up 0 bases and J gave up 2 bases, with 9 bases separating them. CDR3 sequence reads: CASSLDLAHTDTQYF. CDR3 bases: TGTGCCAGCAGCTTAGATCTAGCGCACACAGATACGCAGTATTTT. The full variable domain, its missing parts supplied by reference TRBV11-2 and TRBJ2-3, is EAGVAQSPRYKIIEKRQSVAFWCNPISGHATLYWYQQILGQGPKLLIQFQNNGVVDDSQLPKDRFSAERLKGVDSTLKIQPAKLEDSAVYLCASSLDLAHTDTQYFGPGTRLTVL.

CDR3 nucleotides: TGTGCCAGTAGTATAGGTCTAGTCTACAATGAGCAGTTCTTC. Translated, it gives CASSIGLVYNEQFF. This chain links TRBV19 with TRBJ2-1; D is unresolved. The V gene's germline CDR1 is LNHDA and CDR2 SQIVND (reference sequence). The CDR3 length is 14 residues. Trimming left V 1 base short and J 3 bases short, with 7 bases between.

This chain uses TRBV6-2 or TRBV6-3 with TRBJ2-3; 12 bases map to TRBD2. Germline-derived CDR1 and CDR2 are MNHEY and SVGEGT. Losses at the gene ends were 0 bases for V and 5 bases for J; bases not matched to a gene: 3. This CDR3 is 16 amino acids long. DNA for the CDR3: TGTGCCAGCAGTTACTCGACTAGCGGGAGATTAGATACGCAGTATTTT. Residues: CASSYSTSGRLDTQYF.

The CDR3 DNA follows: TGCAGCATGGGCAGGGCCTCCGGTGGCTACACCTTC. Translated, it gives CSMGRASGGYTF. The V call is TRBV29-1, the J call TRBJ1-2, with D possibly TRBD1 on 5 matching bases. The CDR3 runs to 12 residues. V dropped 8 bases and J dropped 7 bases, with 17 bases sitting between them. CDR1 and CDR2 (germline): SQVTM, ANQGSEA.

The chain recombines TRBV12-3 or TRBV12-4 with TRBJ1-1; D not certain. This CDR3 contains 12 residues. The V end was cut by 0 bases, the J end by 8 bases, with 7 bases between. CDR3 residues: CASSLAGREAFF. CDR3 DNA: TGTGCCAGCAGTTTAGCCGGTAGAGAAGCTTTCTTT.

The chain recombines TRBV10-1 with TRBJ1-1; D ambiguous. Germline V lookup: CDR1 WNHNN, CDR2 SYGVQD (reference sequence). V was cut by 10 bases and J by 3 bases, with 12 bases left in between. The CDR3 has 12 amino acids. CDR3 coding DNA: TGCGCCACCCTAAAACCGGACACTGAAGCTTTCTTT. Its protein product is CATLKPDTEAFF.